Listed here are 8 T cell receptor beta chains from one sample, sequenced in a study of CD8 T cell repertoires and HIV-1 epitope variants. Assay: immunoSEQ multiplex PCR; the TCRdb copy retains only in-frame clones and omits some. Of some 3,000 clones listed, approximately 73% were seen once; the top ten hold about 42%. These receptors' antigens are unknown. The sequenced sample was cultured CD8+ T cells derived from PBMCs. These receptors came from a male donor with HIV.

The chain couples TRBV2 to TRBJ2-3; no reliable D call. Trimming cost V 7 bases and J 2 bases, with 10 bases left between them. The CDR3 is 13 residues long. Germline CDR1 and CDR2: SNHLY and FYNNEI. CDR3 coding DNA: TGTGCCAGCATCCAAAGGCACACAGATACGCAGTATTTT. Translation gives CASIQRHTDTQYF.

The gene calls are TRBV30 and TRBJ2-5; D gene uncertain. Deletions cut 0 bases from V and 2 bases from J, with 10 bases between. The CDR3 runs to 14 residues. The germline CDR1 and CDR2 sequences are GTSNPN and SVGIG (reference sequence). CDR3 sequence reads: CAWSVVELQETQYF. CDR3 DNA sequence: TGTGCCTGGAGTGTAGTCGAATTACAAGAGACCCAGTACTTC. Supplemented by reference TRBV30 and TRBJ2-5, the full variable domain reads SQTIHQWPATLVQPVGSPLSLECTVEGTSNPNLYWYRQAAGRGLQLLFYSVGIGQISSEVPQNLSASRPQDRQFILSSKKLLLSDSGFYLCAWSVVELQETQYFGPGTRLLVL.

The V call is TRBV7-2, the J call TRBJ2-4; D is undetermined. The germline gives CDR1 SGHTA, CDR2 FQGNSA. V lost 1 base and J lost 2, with 15 bases in between. CDR3 length equals 17 residues. CDR3 in DNA: TGTGCCAGCAGCTTAGAAGGCATGCCAGGTACCAAAAACATTCAGTACTTC. It encodes CASSLEGMPGTKNIQYF.

This clone was seen more than once but under ten times. The chain is built from TRBV19 and TRBJ1-5; D is perhaps TRBD1 (6 bases). Trimming removed 9 bases at V and 3 bases at J, with 12 bases between. Per the germline V gene, CDR1 is LNHDA and CDR2 is SQIVND (reference sequence). The CDR3 runs to 13 residues. The CDR3 protein is CARRGQNNQPQHF. Written as DNA, the CDR3 is TGTGCCAGAAGAGGACAGAACAATCAGCCCCAGCATTTT. Looking up the rest from reference TRBV19 and TRBJ1-5 gives the full variable domain: DGGITQSPKYLFRKEGQNVTLSCEQNLNHDAMYWYRQDPGQGLRLIYYSQIVNDFQKGDIAEGYSVSREKKESFPLTVTSAQKNPTAFYLCARRGQNNQPQHFGDGTRLSIL.

The V gene is TRBV7-8, the J gene TRBJ1-1; D is unresolved. The germline V and J ends were trimmed by 5 bases and 7 bases, with 20 bases remaining between them. Per the germline V gene, CDR1 is SGHVS and CDR2 is FQNEAQ. CDR3 length: 15 residues. CDR3 region: CASSPGLGGVGEAFF. The CDR3 nucleotides read TGTGCCAGCAGCCCCGGCCTCGGTGGAGTAGGTGAAGCTTTCTTT. Variable domain in full (rest from reference TRBV7-8 and TRBJ1-1): GAGVSQSPRYKVAKRGQDVALRCDPISGHVSLFWYQQALGQGPEFLTYFQNEAQLDKSGLPSDRFFAERPEGSVSTLKIQRTQQEDSAVYLCASSPGLGGVGEAFFGQGTRLTVV.

This sequence joins TRBV7-9 and TRBJ1-4; no definite D call. Per germline, CDR1 SEHNR and CDR2 FQNEAQ (reference sequence). The CDR3 contains 13 residues. With 1 base removed from V and 7 bases from J, the gap between germline ends came to 7 bases. The CDR3 protein is CASSLVGTEKLFF. CDR3 in DNA: TGTGCCAGCAGCTTAGTGGGAACTGAAAAACTGTTTTTT.

This sequence joins TRBV6-4 and TRBJ1-5; possibly TRBD1 for D (6 bases). The germline V gene has CDR1 MRHNA and CDR2 SNTAGT. The V gene lost 6 bases and the J gene lost 5 bases, with 11 bases spanning the gap. The CDR3 has 13 amino acids. CDR3 residues: CASSQGFDQPQHF. CDR3 bases: TGTGCCAGCAGCCAGGGGTTCGATCAGCCCCAGCATTTT.

V is TRBV11-2 and J is TRBJ1-2; 7 nucleotides match TRBD1. V was pared by 5 bases and J by 0 bases, with 6 bases of the junction left unmatched. The CDR3 runs to 15 residues. From germline, CDR1 is SGHAT and CDR2 FQNNGV. CDR3 nucleotides: TGTGCCAGCAGCCCTTGGGACAGCTCTAACTATGGCTACACCTTC. Its translation is CASSPWDSSNYGYTF.